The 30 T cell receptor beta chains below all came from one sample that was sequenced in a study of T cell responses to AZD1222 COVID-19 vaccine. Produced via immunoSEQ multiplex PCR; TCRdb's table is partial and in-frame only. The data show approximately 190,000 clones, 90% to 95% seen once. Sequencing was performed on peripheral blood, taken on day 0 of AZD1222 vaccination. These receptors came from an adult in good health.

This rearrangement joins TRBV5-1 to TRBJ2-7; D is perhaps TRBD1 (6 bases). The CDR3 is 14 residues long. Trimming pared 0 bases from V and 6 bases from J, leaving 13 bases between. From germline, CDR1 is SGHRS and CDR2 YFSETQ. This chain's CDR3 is CASSLDWDISEQYF. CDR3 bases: TGCGCCAGCAGCTTGGACTGGGACATATCCGAGCAGTACTTC.

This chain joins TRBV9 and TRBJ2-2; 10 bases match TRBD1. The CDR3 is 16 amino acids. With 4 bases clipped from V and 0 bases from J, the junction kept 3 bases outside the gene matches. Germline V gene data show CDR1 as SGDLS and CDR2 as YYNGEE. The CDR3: CASSPDRGANTGELFF. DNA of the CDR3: TGTGCCAGCAGCCCGGACAGGGGGGCGAACACCGGGGAGCTGTTTTTT. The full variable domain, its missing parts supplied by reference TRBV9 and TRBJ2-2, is DSGVTQTPKHLITATGQRVTLRCSPRSGDLSVYWYQQSLDQGLQFLIQYYNGEERAKGNILERFSAQQFPDLHSELNLSSLELGDSALYFCASSPDRGANTGELFFGEGSRLTVL.

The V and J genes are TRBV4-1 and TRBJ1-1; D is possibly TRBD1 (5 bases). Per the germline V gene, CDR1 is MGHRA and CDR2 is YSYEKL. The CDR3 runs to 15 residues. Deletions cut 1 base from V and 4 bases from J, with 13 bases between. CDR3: CASSQGAGRGTEAFF. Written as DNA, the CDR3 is TGCGCCAGCAGCCAAGGGGCAGGGCGAGGCACTGAAGCTTTCTTT.

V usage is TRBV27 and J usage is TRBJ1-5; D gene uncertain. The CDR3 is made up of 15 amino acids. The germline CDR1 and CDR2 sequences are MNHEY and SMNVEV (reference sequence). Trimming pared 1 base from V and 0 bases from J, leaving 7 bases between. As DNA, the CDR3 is TGTGCCAGCAGTTTATTTTGGGGTAGCAATCAGCCCCAGCATTTT. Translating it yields CASSLFWGSNQPQHF.

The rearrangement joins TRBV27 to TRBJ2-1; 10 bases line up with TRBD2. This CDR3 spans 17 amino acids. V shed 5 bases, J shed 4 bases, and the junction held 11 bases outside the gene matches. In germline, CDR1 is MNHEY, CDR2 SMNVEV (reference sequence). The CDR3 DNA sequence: TGTGCCAGCAGTCCTGACTACGGACTAGCGGATTACAATGAGCAGTTCTTC. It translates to CASSPDYGLADYNEQFF.

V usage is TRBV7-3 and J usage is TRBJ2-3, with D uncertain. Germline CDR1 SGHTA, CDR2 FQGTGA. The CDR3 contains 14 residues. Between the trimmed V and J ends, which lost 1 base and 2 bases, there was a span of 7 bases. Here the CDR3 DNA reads TGTGCCAGCAGCTTAAACTTGCACACAGATACGCAGTATTTT. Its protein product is CASSLNLHTDTQYF.

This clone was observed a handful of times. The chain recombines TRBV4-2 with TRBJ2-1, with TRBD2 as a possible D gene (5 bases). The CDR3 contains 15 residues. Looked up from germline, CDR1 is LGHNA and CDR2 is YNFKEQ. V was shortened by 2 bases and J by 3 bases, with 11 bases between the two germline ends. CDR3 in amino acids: CASSQTRTYYNEQFF. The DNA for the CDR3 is TGTGCCAGCAGCCAAACTAGGACCTACTACAATGAGCAGTTCTTC.

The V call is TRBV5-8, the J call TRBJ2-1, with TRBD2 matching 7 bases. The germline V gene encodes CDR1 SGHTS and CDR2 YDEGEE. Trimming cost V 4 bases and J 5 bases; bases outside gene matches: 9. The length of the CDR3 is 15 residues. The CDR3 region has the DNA TGTGCCAGCAGCCCCAGACTAGCTCCCAACAATGAGCAGTTCTTC. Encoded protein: CASSPRLAPNNEQFF.

The DNA for the CDR3 is TGTGCCTGGAGTCTAGCAAACACCATATATTTT. This encodes CAWSLANTIYF. V usage is TRBV30 and J usage is TRBJ1-3, with unresolved D. The germline gives CDR1 GTSNPN, CDR2 SVGIG (reference sequence). The CDR3 runs to 11 residues. V lost 2 bases and J 6 bases, leaving 5 bases between the germline ends.

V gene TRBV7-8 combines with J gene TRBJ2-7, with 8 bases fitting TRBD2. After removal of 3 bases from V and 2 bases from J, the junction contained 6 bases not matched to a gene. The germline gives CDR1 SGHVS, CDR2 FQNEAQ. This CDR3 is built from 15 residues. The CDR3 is CASSFQREYPYEQYF. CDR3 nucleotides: TGTGCCAGCAGCTTTCAGCGGGAGTACCCCTACGAGCAGTACTTC.

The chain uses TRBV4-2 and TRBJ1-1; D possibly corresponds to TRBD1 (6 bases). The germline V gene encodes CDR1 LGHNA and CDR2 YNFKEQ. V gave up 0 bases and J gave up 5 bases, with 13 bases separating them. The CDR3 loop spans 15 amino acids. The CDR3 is CASSQEPRGGTEAFF. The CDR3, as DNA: TGTGCCAGCAGCCAAGAACCCAGGGGTGGAACTGAAGCTTTCTTT.

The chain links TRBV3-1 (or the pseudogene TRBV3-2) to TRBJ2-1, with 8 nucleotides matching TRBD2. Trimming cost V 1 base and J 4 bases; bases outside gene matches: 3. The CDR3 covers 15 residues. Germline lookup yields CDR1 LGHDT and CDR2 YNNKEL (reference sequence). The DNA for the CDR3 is TGTGCCAGCAGCCAAGGGACTAGCCCTTACAATGAGCAGTTCTTC. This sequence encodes CASSQGTSPYNEQFF.

The CDR3 DNA sequence: TGTGCCAGCAGCTTAAAGCCTTGGGAGCAGTACTTC. Its protein product is CASSLKPWEQYF. The V call is TRBV7-9, the J call TRBJ2-7; D not resolved. Germline lookup yields CDR1 SEHNR and CDR2 FQNEAQ (reference sequence). V shed 2 bases and J shed 7 bases, with 9 bases lying between them. This CDR3 contains 12 residues.

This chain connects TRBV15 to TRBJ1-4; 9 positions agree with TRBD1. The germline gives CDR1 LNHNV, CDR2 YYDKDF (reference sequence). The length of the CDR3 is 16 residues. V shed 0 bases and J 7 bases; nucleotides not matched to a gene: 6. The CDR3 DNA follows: TGTGCCACCAGCAGAGATAGAGGGACAGGGAGTGAAAAACTGTTTTTT. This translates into CATSRDRGTGSEKLFF.

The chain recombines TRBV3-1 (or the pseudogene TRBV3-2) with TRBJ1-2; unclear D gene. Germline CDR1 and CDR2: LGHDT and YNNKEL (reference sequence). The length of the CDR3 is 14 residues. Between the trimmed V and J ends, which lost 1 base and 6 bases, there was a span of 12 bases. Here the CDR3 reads CASSQGRRSHGYTF. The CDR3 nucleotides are TGTGCCAGCAGCCAAGGTCGCCGGTCACATGGCTACACCTTC.

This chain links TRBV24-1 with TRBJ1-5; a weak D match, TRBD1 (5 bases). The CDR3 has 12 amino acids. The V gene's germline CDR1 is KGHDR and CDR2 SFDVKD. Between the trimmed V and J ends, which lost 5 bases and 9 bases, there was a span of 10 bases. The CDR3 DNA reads TGTGCCACCAGTGCCGGGGGACGGCCCCAGCATTTT. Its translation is CATSAGGRPQHF.

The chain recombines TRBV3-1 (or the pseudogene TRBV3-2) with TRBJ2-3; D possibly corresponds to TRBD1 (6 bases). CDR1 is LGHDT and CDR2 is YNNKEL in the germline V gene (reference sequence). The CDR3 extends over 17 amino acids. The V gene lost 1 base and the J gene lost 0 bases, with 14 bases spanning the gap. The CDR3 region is CASSQAGQPGSTDTQYF. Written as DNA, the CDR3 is TGTGCCAGCAGCCAAGCCGGACAGCCTGGTAGCACAGATACGCAGTATTTT.

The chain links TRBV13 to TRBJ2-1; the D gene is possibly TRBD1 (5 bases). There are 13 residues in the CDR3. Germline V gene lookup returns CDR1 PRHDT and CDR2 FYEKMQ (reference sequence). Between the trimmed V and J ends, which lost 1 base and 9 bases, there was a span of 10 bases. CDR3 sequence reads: CASSLAGAGEQFF. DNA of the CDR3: TGTGCCAGCAGCTTAGCTGGGGCCGGTGAGCAGTTCTTC. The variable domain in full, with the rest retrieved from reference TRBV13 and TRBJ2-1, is AAGVIQSPRHLIKEKRETATLKCYPIPRHDTVYWYQQGPGQDPQFLISFYEKMQSDKGSIPDRFSAQQFSDYHSELNMSSLELGDSALYFCASSLAGAGEQFFGPGTRLTVL.

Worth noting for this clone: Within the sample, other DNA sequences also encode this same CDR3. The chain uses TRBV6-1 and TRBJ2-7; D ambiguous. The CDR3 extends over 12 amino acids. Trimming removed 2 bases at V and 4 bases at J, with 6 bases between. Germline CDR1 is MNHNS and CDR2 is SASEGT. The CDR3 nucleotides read TGTGCCAGCAGTGAATTGGGATACGAGCAGTACTTC. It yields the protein CASSELGYEQYF.

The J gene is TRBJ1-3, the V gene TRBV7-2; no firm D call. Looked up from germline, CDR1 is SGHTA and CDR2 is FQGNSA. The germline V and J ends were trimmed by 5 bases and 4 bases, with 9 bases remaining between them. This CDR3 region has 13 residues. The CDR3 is CASSLLKGNTIYF. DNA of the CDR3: TGTGCCAGCAGCCTGCTCAAGGGAAACACCATATATTTT. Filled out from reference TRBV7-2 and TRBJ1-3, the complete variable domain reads GAGVSQSPSNKVTEKGKDVELRCDPISGHTALYWYRQSLGQGLEFLIYFQGNSAPDKSGLPSDRFSAERTGGSVSTLTIQRTQQEDSAVYLCASSLLKGNTIYFGEGSWLTVV.

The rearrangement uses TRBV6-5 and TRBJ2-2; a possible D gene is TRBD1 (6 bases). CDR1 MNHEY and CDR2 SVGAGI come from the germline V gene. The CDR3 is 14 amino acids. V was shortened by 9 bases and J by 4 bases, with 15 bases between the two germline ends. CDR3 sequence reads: CASTDRRPTGELFF. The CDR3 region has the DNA TGTGCCAGTACTGACAGGCGACCCACCGGGGAGCTGTTTTTT.

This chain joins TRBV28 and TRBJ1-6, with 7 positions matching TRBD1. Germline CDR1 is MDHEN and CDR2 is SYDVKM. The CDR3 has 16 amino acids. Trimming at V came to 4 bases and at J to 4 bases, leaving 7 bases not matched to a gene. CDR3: CASSSSRGQYNSPLHF. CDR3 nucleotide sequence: TGTGCCAGCAGTTCTTCAAGGGGGCAGTATAATTCACCCCTCCACTTT.

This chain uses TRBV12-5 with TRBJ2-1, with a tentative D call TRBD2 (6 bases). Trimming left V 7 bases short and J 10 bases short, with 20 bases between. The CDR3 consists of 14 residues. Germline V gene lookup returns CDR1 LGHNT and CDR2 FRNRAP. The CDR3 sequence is CASVPEGSRGEQFF. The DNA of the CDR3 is TGTGCTAGTGTTCCGGAGGGAAGCCGGGGAGAGCAGTTCTTC.

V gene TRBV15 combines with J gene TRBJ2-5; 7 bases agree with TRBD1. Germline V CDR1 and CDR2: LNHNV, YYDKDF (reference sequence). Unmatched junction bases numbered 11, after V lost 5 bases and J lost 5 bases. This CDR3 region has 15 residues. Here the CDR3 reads CATSSDRDGGETQYF. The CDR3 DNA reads TGTGCCACCAGCTCCGACAGGGATGGTGGGGAGACCCAGTACTTC. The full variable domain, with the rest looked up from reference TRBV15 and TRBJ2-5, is DAMVIQNPRYQVTQFGKPVTLSCSQTLNHNVMYWYQQKSSQAPKLLFHYYDKDFNNEADTPDNFQSRRPNTSFCFLDIRSPGLGDTAMYLCATSSDRDGGETQYFGPGTRLLVL.

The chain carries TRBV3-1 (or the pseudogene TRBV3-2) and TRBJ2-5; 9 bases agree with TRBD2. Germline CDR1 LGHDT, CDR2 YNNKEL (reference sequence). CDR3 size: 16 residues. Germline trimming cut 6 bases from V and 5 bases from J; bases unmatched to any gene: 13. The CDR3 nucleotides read TGTGCCAGCAGTCAAATAGCGGGAGCGTTGTGGGAGACCCAGTACTTC. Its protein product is CASSQIAGALWETQYF.

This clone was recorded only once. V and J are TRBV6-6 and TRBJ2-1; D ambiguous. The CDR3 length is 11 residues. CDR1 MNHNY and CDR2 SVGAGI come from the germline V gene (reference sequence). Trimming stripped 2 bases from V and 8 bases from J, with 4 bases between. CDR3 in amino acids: CASSYIDEQFF. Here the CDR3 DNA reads TGTGCCAGCAGTTACATCGATGAGCAGTTCTTC.

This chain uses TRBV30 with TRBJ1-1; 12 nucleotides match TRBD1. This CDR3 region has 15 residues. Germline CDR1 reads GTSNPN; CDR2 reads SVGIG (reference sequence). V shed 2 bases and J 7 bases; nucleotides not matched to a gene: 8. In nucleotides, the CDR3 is TGTGCCTGGAGTTCCCCAGGGACAGGGGGCATTGAAGCTTTCTTT. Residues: CAWSSPGTGGIEAFF.

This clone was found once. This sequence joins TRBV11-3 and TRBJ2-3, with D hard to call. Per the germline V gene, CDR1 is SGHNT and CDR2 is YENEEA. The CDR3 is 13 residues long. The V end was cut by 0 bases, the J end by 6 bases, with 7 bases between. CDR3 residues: CASSLDEQDTQYF. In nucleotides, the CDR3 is TGTGCCAGCAGCTTAGATGAACAGGATACGCAGTATTTT.

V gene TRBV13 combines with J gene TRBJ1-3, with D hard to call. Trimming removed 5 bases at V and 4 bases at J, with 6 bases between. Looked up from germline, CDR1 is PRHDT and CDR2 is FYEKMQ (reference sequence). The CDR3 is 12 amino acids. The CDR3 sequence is CASSGSGNTIYF. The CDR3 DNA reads TGTGCCAGCAGCGGATCAGGAAACACCATATATTTT. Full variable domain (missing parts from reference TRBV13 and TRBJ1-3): AAGVIQSPRHLIKEKRETATLKCYPIPRHDTVYWYQQGPGQDPQFLISFYEKMQSDKGSIPDRFSAQQFSDYHSELNMSSLELGDSALYFCASSGSGNTIYFGEGSWLTVV.

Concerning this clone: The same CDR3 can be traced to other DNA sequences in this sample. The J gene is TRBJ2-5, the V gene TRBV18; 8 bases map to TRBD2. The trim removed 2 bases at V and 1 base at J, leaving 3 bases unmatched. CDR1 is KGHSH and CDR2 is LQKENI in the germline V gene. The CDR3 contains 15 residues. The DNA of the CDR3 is TGTGCCAGCTCACCAACGGGGGGGGGCCAAGAGACCCAGTACTTC. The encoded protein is CASSPTGGGQETQYF.